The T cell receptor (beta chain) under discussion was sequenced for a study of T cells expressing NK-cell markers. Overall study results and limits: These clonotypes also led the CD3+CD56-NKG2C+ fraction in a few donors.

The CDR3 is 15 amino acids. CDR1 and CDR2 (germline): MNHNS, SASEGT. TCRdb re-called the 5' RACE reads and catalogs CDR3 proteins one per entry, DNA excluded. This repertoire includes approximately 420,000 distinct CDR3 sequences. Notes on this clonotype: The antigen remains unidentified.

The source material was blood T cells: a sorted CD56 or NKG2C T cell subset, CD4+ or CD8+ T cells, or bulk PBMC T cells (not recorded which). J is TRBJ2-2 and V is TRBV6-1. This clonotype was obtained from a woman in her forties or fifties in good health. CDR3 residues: CASSEAPQNTGELFF.